These 22 T cell receptor beta chains originate from one sample sequenced in a study of blood T cell repertoires in COVID-19. The data were produced by immunoSEQ multiplex PCR, yet TCRdb's version contains in-frame clones alone and is incomplete. The sample records about 250,000 clones, approximately 82% being singletons. The sequencing sample was made of peripheral blood. The receptors here all came from an elderly man with acute or convalescent COVID-19.

The V and J genes are TRBV6-1 and TRBJ1-1; TRBD1 might be the D (5 bases). CDR1 and CDR2 (germline): MNHNS, SASEGT. Trimming took 2 bases from V and 3 from J, leaving 13 bases between them. The CDR3 is 15 amino acids. The CDR3 nucleotides read TGTGCCAGCAGTGAATGGGGGGTGGCGGACACTGAAGCTTTCTTT. Residues: CASSEWGVADTEAFF.

The chain uses TRBV24-1 and TRBJ2-7; 12 bases fit TRBD2. V trimming: 2 bases; J trimming: 3 bases; junction bases outside the gene matches: 1. Germline CDR1 is KGHDR and CDR2 is SFDVKD. This CDR3 spans 15 amino acids. The CDR3 DNA is TGTGCCACCAGTGATTCACTAGCGGGAGGCTACGAGCAGTACTTC. Protein: CATSDSLAGGYEQYF.

The chain recombines TRBV19 with TRBJ2-3; TRBD1 aligns across 7 bases. J lost 0 bases, V lost 5 bases, and 8 bases had no gene match. CDR3 length equals 16 residues. CDR1 is LNHDA and CDR2 is SQIVND in the germline V gene (reference sequence). CDR3 residues: CASSPRQGSSTDTQYF. Here the CDR3 DNA reads TGTGCCAGTAGTCCCCGACAGGGTTCGAGCACAGATACGCAGTATTTT.

The rearrangement joins TRBV4-1 to TRBJ2-5; the match to TRBD2 covers 11 bases. The CDR3 is 17 amino acids. Per germline, CDR1 MGHRA and CDR2 YSYEKL. Trimming took 3 bases from V and 2 from J; bases not matched to a gene: 8. The DNA for the CDR3 is TGCGCCAGCAGCCAGGCCCTAGCGGGAGGAGATCAAGAGACCCAGTACTTC. Translation: CASSQALAGGDQETQYF.

This rearrangement joins TRBV3-1 (or the pseudogene TRBV3-2) to TRBJ2-4; 7 bases fit TRBD2. The CDR3 contains 16 residues. Germline V gene lookup returns CDR1 LGHDT and CDR2 YNNKEL (reference sequence). The J segment lost 1 base and the V segment lost 1 base, leaving 4 bases of the junction unmatched. This chain's CDR3 is CASSQGGGIAKNIQYF. For the CDR3, the DNA is TGTGCCAGCAGCCAAGGGGGGGGGATCGCCAAAAACATTCAGTACTTC.

The chain carries TRBV20-1 and TRBJ2-5; D is possibly TRBD2 (6 bases). CDR3 length equals 11 residues. The V gene's germline CDR1 is DFQATT and CDR2 SNEGSKA (reference sequence). CDR3 residues: CTREREETQYF. The CDR3, as DNA: TGCACCCGGGAGAGGGAAGAGACCCAGTACTTC.

The chain is built from TRBV19 and TRBJ2-3; 9 bases are shared with TRBD2. This CDR3 is built from 14 residues. Germline V gene data show CDR1 as LNHDA and CDR2 as SQIVND (reference sequence). Germline trimming cut 10 bases from V and 9 bases from J; bases unmatched to any gene: 14. For the CDR3, the DNA is TGTGCCACCGGGGTGGTAGCGGGAGCCGCCACGCAGTATTTT. It yields the protein CATGVVAGAATQYF.

Here the CDR3 reads CASRAGATNEKLFF. CDR3 in DNA: TGTGCCAGCAGGGCAGGGGCAACTAATGAAAAACTGTTTTTT. This rearrangement joins TRBV2 to TRBJ1-4; maybe TRBD1 (6 bases). This CDR3 region has 14 residues. CDR1 is SNHLY, CDR2 FYNNEI, per germline. V lost 6 bases and J lost 0, with 8 bases in between.

This chain links TRBV6-6 with TRBJ2-7; TRBD1 agrees at 8 bases. After removal of 5 bases from V and 4 bases from J, the junction contained 7 bases not matched to a gene. CDR1 is MNHNY, CDR2 SVGAGI, per germline (reference sequence). The CDR3 extends over 14 amino acids. The CDR3 nucleotides are TGTGCCAGCAGTCCCGGGACAGGAATTTACGAGCAGTACTTC. Residues: CASSPGTGIYEQYF.

The J gene is TRBJ2-1, the V gene TRBV28, with 10 bases matching TRBD2. V lost 4 bases and J lost 4; bases outside the gene matches: 7. This CDR3 region has 16 residues. From germline, CDR1 is MDHEN and CDR2 SYDVKM. CDR3 amino acids: CASSSRSSGGYNEQFF. CDR3 in DNA: TGTGCCAGCAGTTCCCGATCTAGCGGGGGTTACAATGAGCAGTTCTTC. Variable domain in full (rest from reference TRBV28 and TRBJ2-1): DVKVTQSSRYLVKRTGEKVFLECVQDMDHENMFWYRQDPGLGLRLIYFSYDVKMKEKGDIPEGYSVSREKKERFSLILESASTNQTSMYLCASSSRSSGGYNEQFFGPGTRLTVL.

The V gene is TRBV6-5, the J gene TRBJ1-3; D ambiguous. Trimming stripped 8 bases from V and 3 bases from J, with 14 bases between. Per the germline V gene, CDR1 is MNHEY and CDR2 is SVGAGI. The CDR3 is 14 amino acids. CDR3 region: CASSSRLGGNTIYF. The CDR3 DNA reads as TGTGCCAGCTCTTCGAGGCTGGGTGGAAACACCATATATTTT.

V is TRBV4-1 and J is TRBJ2-2; D may be TRBD2 (7 bases). Germline values: CDR1 MGHRA, CDR2 YSYEKL. V gave up 6 bases and J gave up 5 bases, with 13 bases separating them. This CDR3 contains 14 residues. CDR3 sequence: CASSVEGGTGELFF. CDR3 coding DNA: TGCGCCAGCAGTGTCGAGGGGGGGACCGGGGAGCTGTTTTTT.

This chain connects TRBV5-5 to TRBJ1-5, with a weak D call TRBD1 (5 bases). Germline loops: CDR1 SGHKS, CDR2 YYEKEE (reference sequence). V lost 0 bases to trimming and J lost 0 bases, with 7 bases between them. The CDR3 runs to 15 residues. In nucleotides, the CDR3 is TGTGCCAGCAGCTTGGACAGGTATAGCAATCAGCCCCAGCATTTT. Amino acid sequence: CASSLDRYSNQPQHF.

The table lists this clone with a count of one. The rearrangement joins TRBV4-2 to TRBJ1-1; 7 nucleotides align to TRBD1. The V gene end was trimmed by 4 bases and the J gene end by 8 bases; junction bases not matched to a gene: 13. Germline values: CDR1 LGHNA, CDR2 YNFKEQ. This CDR3 is built from 15 residues. This chain's CDR3 is CASSPPSGTALEAFF. The CDR3 DNA is TGTGCCAGCAGCCCCCCATCCGGGACAGCTCTGGAAGCTTTCTTT.

The V and J genes are TRBV7-9 and TRBJ1-2; D is possibly TRBD1 (6 bases). This CDR3 contains 13 residues. Germline-derived CDR1 and CDR2 are SEHNR and FQNEAQ (reference sequence). V lost 5 bases and J 7 bases, leaving 14 bases between the germline ends. The CDR3, as DNA: TGTGCCAGCAGCCAGGACAGTTTTAGTGGCTACACCTTC. This translates into CASSQDSFSGYTF.

The genes are TRBV25-1 and TRBJ1-1; D is ambiguous. The CDR3 contains 12 residues. Germline V gene sequence: CDR1 MGHDK, CDR2 SYGVNS. The ends were cut back, 7 bases at V and 5 bases at J, with 11 bases in the middle. CDR3 loop: CASTEGLTEAFF. CDR3 in DNA: TGTGCCAGCACGGAGGGTTTGACTGAAGCTTTCTTT.

The V and J genes are TRBV2 and TRBJ2-7; 8 bases match TRBD1. This CDR3 has 14 amino acids. Germline lookup yields CDR1 SNHLY and CDR2 FYNNEI. V dropped 6 bases and J dropped 2; count of bases not matched to a gene: 6. The CDR3 DNA sequence: TGTGCCAGCAGGGCTCGACAGGGGACCTACGAGCAGTACTTC. Translation: CASRARQGTYEQYF.

As regards this clone: This sample also contains other DNA sequences that code for the same CDR3. The chain employs TRBV4-1 and TRBJ2-7; weak D call: TRBD2 (5 bases). CDR1 and CDR2 (germline): MGHRA, YSYEKL. V was shortened by 3 bases and J by 0 bases, with 6 bases between the two germline ends. CDR3 length equals 13 residues. CDR3 in amino acids: CASSQGSSYEQYF. CDR3 DNA sequence: TGCGCCAGCAGCCAGGGGAGCTCCTACGAGCAGTACTTC.

V and J are TRBV2 and TRBJ2-1; D is perhaps TRBD1 (5 bases). The V end lost 9 bases, the J end lost 0 bases, and 12 bases lay between the germline ends. This CDR3 region has 14 residues. CDR1 is SNHLY, CDR2 FYNNEI, per germline. In nucleotides, the CDR3 is TGTGCCAGTACCCCGCAGGGCTCCTACAATGAGCAGTTCTTC. Its protein is CASTPQGSYNEQFF.

This clone was seen more than once but under ten times. The J gene is TRBJ2-7, the V gene TRBV5-5; TRBD1 matches 8 bases. Losses at the gene ends were 2 bases for V and 0 bases for J; bases not matched to a gene: 10. From germline, CDR1 is SGHKS and CDR2 YYEKEE (reference sequence). This CDR3 is built from 17 residues. The chain's CDR3 is CASSLRSDRGPSYEQYF. DNA of the CDR3: TGTGCCAGCAGCTTACGGTCTGACAGGGGCCCCTCCTACGAGCAGTACTTC.

This rearrangement joins TRBV7-9 to TRBJ1-1, with TRBD1 as a possible D gene (5 bases). Germline CDR1 SEHNR, CDR2 FQNEAQ (reference sequence). Between the trimmed V and J ends, which lost 5 bases and 1 base, there was a span of 11 bases. The CDR3 covers 14 residues. The CDR3 DNA sequence: TGTGCCAGCAGCCCCCGGGGGGAGAACACTGAAGCTTTCTTT. This encodes CASSPRGENTEAFF.

This chain links TRBV28 with TRBJ1-2; D perhaps matches TRBD1 (5 bases). Germline V gene lookup returns CDR1 MDHEN and CDR2 SYDVKM. This CDR3 comprises 13 residues. Trimming removed 3 bases from V and 0 bases from J, with 5 bases in between. This CDR3 is CASSLDTNYGYTF. CDR3 DNA sequence: TGTGCCAGCAGTTTGGACACTAACTATGGCTACACCTTC.